This paragraph reports one T cell receptor (beta chain). Its antigen is not identified. The data derive from a study of tumor-infiltrating lymphocytes in primary liver carcinoma. The CDR3 is 14 amino acids. Looked up from germline, CDR1 is MGHRA and CDR2 is YSYEKL. After removal of 2 bases from V and 6 bases from J, the junction contained 7 bases not matched to a gene. A constant-region primer served to make TCR beta cDNA from roughly 540 ng total RNA. Investigators got TCR beta libraries out of three nested multiplex PCR rounds, done with slightly modified ARM-PCR. The opening two PCR rounds, 10 cycles each, paired TRBV1-TRBV30 forward primers with a C-beta reverse primer. TCRdb re-derived calls from the multiplex PCR reads in MiXCR, one entry per CDR3 protein. The sample consists of 180,000 or so distinct CDR3 sequences, about 60% of them appearing once. Germline DNA was also extracted, while the blood RNA originated from unsorted whole blood.

Study conclusions and caveats: Unsorted bulk samples meant CD4+ and CD8+ repertoires went uncompared.

The specimen was peripheral blood. The V gene is TRBV4-1, the J gene TRBJ2-7; 7 nucleotides agree with TRBD1. This TCR derives from a man aged 40-50 years with primary liver carcinoma and hepatitis B virus infection. The CDR3 nucleotides read TGCGCCAGCAGCCAACAATCGACAGGGTCCGAGCAGTACTTC. Its protein product is CASSQQSTGSEQYF.